The following is a T cell receptor beta chain sequence with its context. Libraries were prepared by immunoSEQ multiplex PCR; TCRdb keeps only in-frame clonotypes and omits some of them. The sample has roughly 180,000 clones, around 88% seen once; the top ten hold about 3.6%. The germline CDR1 and CDR2 sequences are LNHDA and SQIVND (reference sequence). The ends lost 6 bases at V and 3 bases at J; junction bases unmatched: 6. The CDR3 has 15 amino acids. This sample was taken from a study of blood T cell repertoires in COVID-19. V is TRBV19 and J is TRBJ2-1; 9 bases map to TRBD2. The receptor was isolated from a woman aged 50 to 60 in a cohort exposed to, infected with or recovered from COVID-19 (not recorded which). The sequenced sample was PBMCs or T cells enriched from blood (not recorded which). The CDR3: CASSSSGGLYNEQFF. CDR3 bases: TGTGCCAGTAGCTCCAGCGGGGGGCTCTACAATGAGCAGTTCTTC.